The sequence of this TCR beta chain was determined in a study of shared clonotypes between healthy human individuals. Here immunoSEQ multiplex PCR was the method, and the copy in TCRdb shows in-frame clones only, minus some. In the table there are around 980,000 clones, roughly 74% of which are singletons. Memory CD4+ cells were the fraction left after CD45RA+ naive selection. General observations from the study: What naive subsets generally showed was a larger estimated richness than memory subsets showed. Among non-shared clonotypes, generation probabilities were lower than among those shared by all four donors.

V was pared by 5 bases and J by 2 bases, with 2 bases of the junction left unmatched. The CDR3 has 13 residues. The germline V gene has CDR1 MDHEN and CDR2 SYDVKM. Regarding this clone: Its antigen remains unidentified.

This clonotype originated in a man between 18 and 35 years old in good health. Some clones in this sample may be carry-over from other donors' samples. The material sequenced was memory CD4+ T cells from PBMCs. Subset meaning: CD45RA-negative fraction. The V call is TRBV28, the J call TRBJ2-7; 8 bases are shared with TRBD1. For the CDR3, the DNA is TGTGCCAGCAGTAAGGACAGGGCCTACGAGCAGTACTTC. Protein sequence: CASSKDRAYEQYF.